These 16 T cell receptor beta chains were all obtained from the same sample, sequenced in a study of T cell repertoires in cytomegalovirus infection. TCRdb reprocessed the reads with MiXCR, giving one entry per CDR3 protein. The table includes roughly 230,000 distinct CDR3 sequences, 17% detected once. The specimen sequenced was CD8+ T cells from PBMCs. These receptors all stem from a human donor in good health (CMV status not recorded). Some clones in this sample may be carry-over from other donors' samples.

The genes are TRBV12-3 or TRBV12-4 and TRBJ1-4; 7 bases fit TRBD1. CDR3 length: 14 residues. J was trimmed by 0 bases and V by 7 bases; bases with no gene match: 2. This chain's CDR3 is CASKGQTTNEKLFF. Written as DNA, the CDR3 is TGTGCCAGCAAGGGACAGACAACTAATGAAAAACTGTTTTTT.

This clonotype was found many times. This chain joins TRBV7-8 and TRBJ2-3; 10 bases match TRBD2. Trimming at V came to 5 bases and at J to 1 base, leaving 6 bases not matched to a gene. The V gene's germline CDR1 is SGHVS and CDR2 FQNEAQ. CDR3 length equals 16 residues. The CDR3 region has the DNA TGTGCCAGCAGCCTGTCTAGCGGGGGAGGCACAGATACGCAGTATTTT. Translation gives CASSLSSGGGTDTQYF. Complete variable domain (other parts from reference TRBV7-8 and TRBJ2-3): GAGVSQSPRYKVAKRGQDVALRCDPISGHVSLFWYQQALGQGPEFLTYFQNEAQLDKSGLPSDRFFAERPEGSVSTLKIQRTQQEDSAVYLCASSLSSGGGTDTQYFGPGTRLTVL.

The V gene is TRBV2, the J gene TRBJ1-2, with D perhaps matching TRBD1 (6 bases). The CDR3 has 15 residues. Trimming removed 3 bases from V and 4 bases from J, with 15 bases in between. Germline V lookup: CDR1 SNHLY, CDR2 FYNNEI. The CDR3 sequence: CASSDPGALFYGYTF. The CDR3 nucleotides are TGTGCCAGCAGTGACCCAGGGGCCCTATTCTATGGCTACACCTTC.

This clonotype was recorded many times. The chain employs TRBV12-3 or TRBV12-4 and TRBJ2-1, with TRBD2 matching over 10 bases. There are 13 residues in the CDR3. V was clipped by 5 bases and J by 7 bases; unmatched bases: 2. The CDR3 is CASSSGGANEQFF. In DNA, the CDR3 is TGTGCCAGCAGTAGCGGGGGGGCAAATGAGCAGTTCTTC.

The rearrangement uses TRBV20-1 and TRBJ2-7; 8 bases map to TRBD2. There are 16 residues in the CDR3. Germline V CDR1 and CDR2: DFQATT, SNEGSKA (reference sequence). J lost 2 bases, V lost 3 bases, and 12 bases had no gene match. CDR3 coding DNA: TGCAGTGCTAGCGGGGGGGGGCGGGGTGGAGCCTACGAGCAGTACTTC. Translated: CSASGGGRGGAYEQYF.

The chain combines TRBV19 with TRBJ1-2, with D perhaps matching TRBD1 (5 bases). The CDR3 is made up of 13 amino acids. V lost 4 bases to trimming and J lost 8 bases, with 14 bases between them. Germline lookup yields CDR1 LNHDA and CDR2 SQIVND (reference sequence). CDR3 sequence reads: CASSTDSLRGYTF. CDR3 DNA: TGTGCCAGTAGTACTGACAGTCTCCGGGGCTACACCTTC.

This chain uses TRBV28 with TRBJ2-7; 9 nucleotides agree with TRBD1. The CDR3 loop spans 13 amino acids. With V trimmed by 6 bases and J by 0 bases, 0 bases remained unmatched. The germline gives CDR1 MDHEN, CDR2 SYDVKM. The CDR3 loop is CASRQGASYEQYF. The CDR3 DNA reads as TGTGCCAGCAGACAGGGGGCCTCCTACGAGCAGTACTTC.

The chain combines TRBV2 with TRBJ1-5; no clear D. V dropped 9 bases and J dropped 4 bases, with 13 bases sitting between them. This CDR3 region has 13 residues. Germline V gene lookup returns CDR1 SNHLY and CDR2 FYNNEI. The CDR3 DNA is TGTGCCAGTATGGGCAGGCCGAATCAGCCCCAGCATTTT. Protein sequence: CASMGRPNQPQHF.

This clonotype was recorded many times. The chain recombines TRBV19 with TRBJ2-4; D gene ambiguous. The V gene lost 1 base and the J gene lost 0 bases, with 13 bases spanning the gap. The CDR3 is 17 residues long. The germline CDR1 and CDR2 sequences are LNHDA and SQIVND (reference sequence). DNA for the CDR3: TGTGCCAGTAGTATAGTTCTCTGGGATGGAGCCAAAAACATTCAGTACTTC. Translation: CASSIVLWDGAKNIQYF.

This clonotype has ten or more counts. The J gene is TRBJ2-7, the V gene TRBV6-2 or TRBV6-3, with D possibly being TRBD2 (5 bases). The CDR3 sequence is 11 residues long. Germline values: CDR1 MNHEY, CDR2 SVGEGT. CDR3 DNA sequence: TGTGTTTCCGGAGGATCCTACGAGCAGTACTTC. Residues: CVSGGSYEQYF.

This chain connects TRBV29-1 to TRBJ1-1; 7 bases map to TRBD1. The germline V gene has CDR1 SQVTM and CDR2 ANQGSEA. This CDR3 region has 17 residues. V shed 0 bases, J shed 0 bases, and the junction held 10 bases outside the gene matches. CDR3 sequence: CSVEDRSGTEVNTEAFF. The CDR3 bases are TGCAGCGTTGAAGATCGGTCTGGGACAGAAGTGAACACTGAAGCTTTCTTT.

This clonotype has a handful of counts. The rearrangement uses TRBV15 and TRBJ2-7; the D call may be TRBD1 or TRBD2 (5 bases each). The CDR3 totals 15 residues. The V end was cut by 5 bases, the J end by 2 bases, with 16 bases between. Germline CDR1 reads LNHNV; CDR2 reads YYDKDF (reference sequence). The CDR3 region is CATSPRRDGTYEQYF. The CDR3 coding sequence is TGTGCCACCAGCCCTCGCCGGGACGGTACCTACGAGCAGTACTTC.

This clonotype was detected a few times. It may be a read error: a sequence one base away is much more abundant. J is TRBJ1-2 and V is TRBV6-5, with D possibly being TRBD1 (5 bases). The CDR3 is 14 amino acids. CDR1 is MNHEY, CDR2 SVGAGI, per germline. V lost 0 bases and J 3 bases, leaving 8 bases between the germline ends. The CDR3 nucleotides read TGTGCCAGCAGTTACTCGGGGGGGGACTATGGCTACACCTTC. The encoded protein is CASSYSGGDYGYTF.

The table lists this clonotype with a few counts. The V gene is TRBV6-1, the J gene TRBJ2-1; D uncertain. With 9 bases removed from V and 4 bases from J, the gap between germline ends came to 16 bases. The CDR3 has 14 residues. Germline CDR1 is MNHNS and CDR2 is SASEGT. This chain's CDR3 is CASRIRQIYNEQFF. In nucleotides, the CDR3 is TGTGCCAGTCGTATCCGACAAATTTACAATGAGCAGTTCTTC.

This clonotype was seen more than once but under ten times. This chain connects TRBV6-6 to TRBJ2-1, with D uncertain. Germline V gene sequence: CDR1 MNHNY, CDR2 SVGAGI (reference sequence). CDR3 size: 15 residues. Trimming cost V 5 bases and J 9 bases, with 20 bases left between them. DNA of the CDR3: TGTGCCAGCAGTATGATCTTAGGGAACCTCGGTGAGCAGTTCTTC. This encodes CASSMILGNLGEQFF.

About this clonotype itself: A much bigger clone sits one base away, suggesting this may be a read error. The gene calls are TRBV7-6 and TRBJ2-5; no clear D gene. CDR3 size: 12 residues. Germline values: CDR1 SGHVS, CDR2 FNYEAQ. CDR3: CTSSPGVKTQYF. CDR3 bases: TGTACCAGCAGCCCCGGTGTTAAGACCCAGTACTTC.